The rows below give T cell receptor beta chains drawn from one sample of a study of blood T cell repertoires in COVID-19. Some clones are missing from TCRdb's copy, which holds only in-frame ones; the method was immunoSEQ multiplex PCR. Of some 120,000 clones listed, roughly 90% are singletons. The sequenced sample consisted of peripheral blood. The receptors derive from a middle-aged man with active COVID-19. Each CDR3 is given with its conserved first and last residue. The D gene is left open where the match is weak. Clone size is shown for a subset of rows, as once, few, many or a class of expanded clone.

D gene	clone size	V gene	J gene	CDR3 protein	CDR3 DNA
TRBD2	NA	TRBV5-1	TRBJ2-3	CASSAIAGQDTQYF	TGCGCCAGCAGCGCCATAGCGGGACAAGATACGCAGTATTTT
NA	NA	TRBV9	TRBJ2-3	CASSPSGLPRDTQYF	TGTGCCAGCAGCCCTTCGGGACTTCCGAGGGATACGCAGTATTTT
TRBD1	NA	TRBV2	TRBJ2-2	CASSVQGVTGELFF	TGTGCCAGCAGTGTGCAGGGGGTAACCGGGGAGCTGTTTTTT
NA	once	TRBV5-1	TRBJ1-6	CASSSADNSPLHF	TGCGCCAGCAGTTCTGCAGATAATTCACCCCTCCACTTT
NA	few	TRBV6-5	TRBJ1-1	CASSLGGMNTEAFF	TGTGCCAGCAGCCTAGGGGGTATGAACACTGAAGCTTTCTTT
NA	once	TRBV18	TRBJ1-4	CASSTTVTNEKLFF	TGTGCCAGCTCGACGACAGTCACTAATGAAAAACTGTTTTTT
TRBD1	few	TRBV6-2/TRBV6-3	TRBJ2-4	CASSPAGQGSKNIQYF	TGTGCCAGCAGTCCCGCGGGACAGGGTTCCAAAAACATTCAGTACTTC
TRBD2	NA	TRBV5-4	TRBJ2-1	CASSLWGGGAYNEQFF	TGTGCCAGCAGCTTGTGGGGGGGAGGAGCCTACAATGAGCAGTTCTTC
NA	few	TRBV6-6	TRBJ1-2	CASSSGLSLPYGYTF	TGTGCCAGCAGTTCAGGGCTGAGCCTACCCTATGGCTACACCTTC
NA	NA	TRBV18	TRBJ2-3	CASSVGQPSTDTQYF	TGTGCCAGCTCGGTAGGACAGCCCAGCACAGATACGCAGTATTTT
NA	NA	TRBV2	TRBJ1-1	CASSEITVNTEAFF	TGTGCCAGCAGTGAAATTACTGTGAACACTGAAGCTTTCTTT
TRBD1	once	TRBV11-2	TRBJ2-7	CASSLSDRGAYEQYF	TGTGCCAGCAGCTTATCTGACAGGGGGGCCTACGAGCAGTACTTC
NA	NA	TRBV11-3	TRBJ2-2	CASTPGRGSGELFF	TGTGCCAGCACCCCGGGGAGGGGGTCCGGGGAGCTGTTTTTT
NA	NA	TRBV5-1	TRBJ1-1	CASSLEGHTNTEAFF	TGCGCCAGCAGCTTGGAGGGACACACGAACACTGAAGCTTTCTTT
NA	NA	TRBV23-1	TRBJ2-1	CASSQGHSSYNEQFF	TGCGCCAGCAGTCAAGGGCACAGCTCCTACAATGAGCAGTTCTTC
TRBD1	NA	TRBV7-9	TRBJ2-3	CASSVGDRGNTQYF	TGTGCCAGCAGCGTAGGGGACAGGGGGAATACGCAGTATTTT
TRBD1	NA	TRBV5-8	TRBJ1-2	CASSSGTGFNYGYTF	TGTGCCAGCAGCTCGGGGACAGGATTTAACTATGGCTACACCTTC
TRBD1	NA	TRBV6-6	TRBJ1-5	CASSVGQGGNQPQHF	TGTGCCAGCAGCGTCGGACAGGGCGGCAATCAGCCCCAGCATTTT
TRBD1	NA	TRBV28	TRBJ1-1	CASSPTGESSNTEAFF	TGTGCCAGCAGTCCGACAGGGGAATCGTCGAACACTGAAGCTTTCTTT
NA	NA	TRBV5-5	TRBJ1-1	CASSLRGEGTEAFF	TGTGCCAGCAGCTTGCGGGGGGAGGGTACTGAAGCTTTCTTT
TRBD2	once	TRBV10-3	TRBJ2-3	CAIAGLAGTDTQYF	TGTGCCATCGCAGGACTAGCGGGCACAGATACGCAGTATTTT
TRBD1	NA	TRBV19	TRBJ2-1	CATTMDRRYNEQFF	TGTGCCACCACTATGGACAGGAGATACAATGAGCAGTTCTTC
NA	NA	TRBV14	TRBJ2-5	CASSPSNRVGETQYF	TGTGCCAGCAGCCCGTCCAACAGGGTGGGAGAGACCCAGTACTTC
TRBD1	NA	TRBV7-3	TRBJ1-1	CASSLTGDRGQKEAFF	TGTGCCAGCAGCTTAACGGGGGACAGGGGGCAAAAGGAAGCTTTCTTT
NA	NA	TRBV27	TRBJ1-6	CASSPGGQAGRSPLHF	TGTGCCAGCAGTCCGGGCGGGCAGGCTGGGCGTTCACCCCTCCACTTT
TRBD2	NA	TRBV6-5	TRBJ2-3	CAVLAGGADTQYF	TGTGCCGTTTTAGCGGGAGGCGCAGATACGCAGTATTTT
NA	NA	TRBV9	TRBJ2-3	CASSVSGTSTDTQYF	TGTGCCAGCAGCGTTAGCGGAACTAGCACAGATACGCAGTATTTT
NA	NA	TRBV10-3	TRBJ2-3	CAISESSLDTQYF	TGTGCCATCAGTGAGTCTAGTTTGGATACGCAGTATTTT
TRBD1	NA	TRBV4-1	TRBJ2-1	CASSHDRGTVNEQFF	TGCGCCAGCAGCCACGACAGGGGGACTGTTAATGAGCAGTTCTTC
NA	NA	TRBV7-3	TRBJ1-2	CASSLNPGTNYGYTF	TGTGCCAGCAGCTTAAATCCCGGTACTAACTATGGCTACACCTTC
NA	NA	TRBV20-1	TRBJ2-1	CSASGLGEQFF	TGCAGTGCTAGTGGTCTTGGCGAGCAGTTCTTC
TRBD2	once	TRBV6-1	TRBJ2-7	CASSEARDYRSEQYF	TGTGCCAGCAGTGAAGCCAGGGACTACCGCTCCGAGCAGTACTTC
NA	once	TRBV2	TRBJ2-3	CASRPRGLTDTQYF	TGTGCCAGCCGTCCTCGGGGTCTCACAGATACGCAGTATTTT
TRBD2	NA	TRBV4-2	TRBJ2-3	CASSQDNLAGGLNTQYF	TGTGCCAGCAGCCAAGATAACCTAGCGGGAGGTCTCAATACGCAGTATTTT
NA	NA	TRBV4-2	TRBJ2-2	CASSHPTGGPERTGELFF	TGTGCCAGCAGCCATCCCACCGGGGGACCGGAGAGGACCGGGGAGCTGTTTTTT
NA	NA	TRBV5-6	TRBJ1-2	CASSPFTTTGSGYTF	TGTGCCAGCAGCCCCTTTACAACCACGGGATCTGGCTACACCTTC
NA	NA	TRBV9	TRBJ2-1	CASSVGGSADNEQFF	TGTGCCAGCAGCGTAGGTGGTAGCGCAGACAATGAGCAGTTCTTC
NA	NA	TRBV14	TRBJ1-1	CASSPTLNTEAFF	TGTGCCAGCAGCCCCACACTGAACACTGAAGCTTTCTTT
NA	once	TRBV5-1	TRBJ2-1	CASSLSREHNEQFF	TGCGCCAGCAGCTTGAGCCGGGAACACAATGAGCAGTTCTTC
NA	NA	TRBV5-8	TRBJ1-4	CASSLARAYNEKLFF	TGTGCCAGCAGCTTGGCCAGGGCATATAACGAAAAACTGTTTTTT
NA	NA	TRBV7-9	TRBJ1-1	CASSLTTDNTEAFF	TGTGCCAGCAGCTTAACGACAGATAACACTGAAGCTTTCTTT
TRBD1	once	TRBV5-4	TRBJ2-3	CASSLGQGDREDTQYF	TGTGCCAGCAGCTTGGGTCAGGGGGACAGGGAAGATACGCAGTATTTT
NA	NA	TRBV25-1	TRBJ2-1	CASSETTISYNEQFF	TGTGCCAGCAGTGAAACTACCATTTCCTACAATGAGCAGTTCTTC
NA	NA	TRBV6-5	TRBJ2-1	CASRTLAGNEQFF	TGTGCCAGCAGGACGCTAGCTGGAAATGAGCAGTTCTTC
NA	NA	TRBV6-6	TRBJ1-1	CASTGNTEAFF	TGTGCCAGCACAGGGAACACTGAAGCTTTCTTT
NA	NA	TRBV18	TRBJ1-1	CASSPSVMNTEAFF	TGTGCCAGCTCACCTTCGGTCATGAACACTGAAGCTTTCTTT
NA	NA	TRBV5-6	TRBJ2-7	CASSLAGGDGDEQYF	TGTGCCAGCAGCTTGGCGGGCGGGGATGGGGACGAGCAGTACTTC
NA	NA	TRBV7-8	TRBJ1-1	CASSLAMIGGTEAFF	TGTGCCAGCAGCTTAGCGATGATCGGGGGGACTGAAGCTTTCTTT
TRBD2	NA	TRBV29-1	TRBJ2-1	CSVETGTRPINEQFF	TGCAGCGTTGAGACCGGGACTAGACCCATCAATGAGCAGTTCTTC
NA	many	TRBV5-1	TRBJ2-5	CASSPAGLQETQYF	TGCGCCAGCAGCCCGGCGGGACTCCAAGAGACCCAGTACTTC
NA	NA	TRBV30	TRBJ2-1	CAWSGGGNPHEQFF	TGTGCCTGGAGTGGGGGCGGGAACCCGCATGAGCAGTTCTTC
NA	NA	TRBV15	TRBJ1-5	CATSLGAVGSNQPQHF	TGTGCCACCAGCCTCGGAGCGGTAGGGAGCAATCAGCCCCAGCATTTT
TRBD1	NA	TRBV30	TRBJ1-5	CAWRPGQGGFGNQPQHF	TGTGCCTGGAGGCCCGGACAGGGGGGTTTTGGCAATCAGCCCCAGCATTTT
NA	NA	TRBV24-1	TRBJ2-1	CATSDLNEQFF	TGTGCCACCAGTGACCTGAATGAGCAGTTCTTC
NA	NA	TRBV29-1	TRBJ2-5	CSGGRGGETQYF	TGTTCAGGAGGGAGAGGTGGGGAGACCCAGTACTTC